These 4 T cell receptor beta chains were sequenced from one sample in a study of T-cell memory formation after mild COVID-19. TCRdb called the 5' RACE reads again in MiXCR, with one record for every CDR3 protein. The data hold around 310,000 distinct CDR3 sequences, with 20% to 25% observed a single time. Sequenced: PBMCs or a T cell subset sorted from them (not recorded which). The receptors shown here come from a man aged 18 to 29 who had mild COVID-19 (a few samples of this study predate the infection). Cell type and time point are not known.

A few counts support this clonotype. This sequence joins TRBV10-3 and TRBJ2-7; no definite D call. The CDR3 sequence is 13 residues long. Germline CDR1 and CDR2: ENHRY and SYGVKD. Trimming removed 5 bases at V and 0 bases at J, with 8 bases between. The CDR3 is CAISFTHSYEQYF. The CDR3 bases are TGTGCCATCAGTTTTACACACTCCTACGAGCAGTACTTC.

This clonotype was counted only a few times. CDR3 bases: TGTGCCATCAAGGGGTACAATGAGCAGTTCTTC. It translates to CAIKGYNEQFF. The chain joins TRBV10-3 to TRBJ2-1, with D perhaps matching TRBD1 (5 bases). Trimming cost V 7 bases and J 4 bases, with 5 bases left between them. CDR3 length: 11 residues. In germline, CDR1 is ENHRY, CDR2 SYGVKD.

A few counts support this clonotype. The chain recombines TRBV7-2 with TRBJ2-2; D remains ambiguous. Germline V gene data show CDR1 as SGHTA and CDR2 as FQGNSA. The CDR3 contains 12 residues. Trimming took off 0 bases at V and 7 bases at J, with 3 bases between the two ends. The CDR3 here is CASSLANGELFF. The CDR3, as DNA: TGTGCCAGCAGCTTAGCCAACGGGGAGCTGTTTTTT.

This clonotype occurred a few times. This chain links TRBV9 with TRBJ2-3; no reliable D call. Germline lookup yields CDR1 SGDLS and CDR2 YYNGEE. This CDR3 contains 16 residues. Trimming removed 4 bases at V and 0 bases at J, with 15 bases between. The CDR3 DNA follows: TGTGCCAGCAGCTTTATCCCGTCCCATAGCACAGATACGCAGTATTTT. Translated, it gives CASSFIPSHSTDTQYF.